The next 11 T cell receptor beta chains were all read from a single sample in a study of T cell responses to AZD1222 COVID-19 vaccine. Clones were read by immunoSEQ multiplex PCR, and TCRdb kept only the in-frame ones, dropping some. The table shows over 110,000 clones, with about 93% occurring only once. The sequencing here drew on peripheral blood, taken on day 0 of AZD1222 vaccination. The receptors stem from an adult in good health.

This chain joins TRBV19 and TRBJ2-7, with 7 bases matching TRBD2. The V gene end was trimmed by 3 bases and the J gene end by 2 bases; junction bases not matched to a gene: 4. This CDR3 comprises 14 residues. The germline V gene has CDR1 LNHDA and CDR2 SQIVND (reference sequence). The CDR3 sequence is CASSMSSGAYEQYF. The CDR3 nucleotides read TGTGCCAGTAGTATGTCTAGCGGAGCCTACGAGCAGTACTTC.

The chain has TRBV30 and TRBJ1-2, with D possibly TRBD1 on 6 matching bases. Germline CDR1 and CDR2: GTSNPN and SVGIG (reference sequence). Trimming shortened V by 0 bases and J by 0 bases, and 20 bases separated the two germline ends. The CDR3 extends over 18 amino acids. CDR3 sequence: CAWSVGRTRAGANYGYTF. CDR3 DNA sequence: TGTGCCTGGAGTGTAGGCAGGACGAGGGCAGGGGCTAACTATGGCTACACCTTC.

This chain joins TRBV6-5 and TRBJ2-7; D may be TRBD2 (5 bases). Trimming shortened V by 11 bases and J by 4 bases, and 15 bases separated the two germline ends. CDR1 and CDR2 from the germline V gene are MNHEY and SVGAGI. The CDR3 is 12 amino acids. Here the CDR3 reads CAAGREGYEQYF. In nucleotides, the CDR3 is TGTGCCGCAGGAAGAGAGGGATACGAGCAGTACTTC.

The gene calls are TRBV7-8 and TRBJ2-7; D could derive from TRBD1 or TRBD2 (6 bases each). The CDR3 consists of 16 residues. V gave up 5 bases and J gave up 2 bases, with 19 bases separating them. The germline gives CDR1 SGHVS, CDR2 FQNEAQ. CDR3 nucleotide sequence: TGTGCCAGCAGCCTCCGGGGGCAGGGGCTAACCTACGAGCAGTACTTC. Encoded protein: CASSLRGQGLTYEQYF.

The rearrangement links TRBV5-8 to TRBJ2-7, with D unresolved. The CDR3 covers 16 residues. From germline, CDR1 is SGHTS and CDR2 YDEGEE. Trimming shortened V by 0 bases and J by 0 bases, and 13 bases separated the two germline ends. DNA for the CDR3: TGTGCCAGCAGCTTGGCAGGCAGCCAAATCTCCTACGAGCAGTACTTC. Translated, it gives CASSLAGSQISYEQYF.

This chain links TRBV20-1 with TRBJ1-1; D might be TRBD1 (5 bases). This CDR3 contains 11 residues. CDR1 and CDR2 (germline): DFQATT, SNEGSKA (reference sequence). V lost 6 bases, J lost 4 bases, and 9 bases lay in between. The CDR3 reads CSARGGTEAFF. The CDR3 nucleotides are TGCAGTGCCCGGGGGGGCACTGAAGCTTTCTTT.

The J gene is TRBJ1-2, the V gene TRBV5-4; no definite D call. Looked up from germline, CDR1 is SGHNT and CDR2 is YYREEE (reference sequence). CDR3 length: 13 residues. Trimming left V 2 bases short and J 6 bases short, with 11 bases between. CDR3: CASSFFQDHGYTF. The CDR3 DNA sequence: TGTGCCAGCAGCTTTTTCCAGGATCATGGCTACACCTTC.

The rearrangement joins TRBV7-9 to TRBJ1-1; TRBD1 matches at 9 bases. The CDR3 is 14 residues long. The germline V gene has CDR1 SEHNR and CDR2 FQNEAQ (reference sequence). V shed 7 bases and J 1 base; nucleotides not matched to a gene: 4. The CDR3 protein is CASKPGQGNTEAFF. Written as DNA, the CDR3 is TGTGCCAGCAAACCGGGACAGGGGAACACTGAAGCTTTCTTT.

This chain links TRBV5-1 with TRBJ2-2; no definite D call. The V gene's germline CDR1 is SGHRS and CDR2 YFSETQ. The length of the CDR3 is 13 residues. Trimming left V 4 bases short and J 5 bases short, with 9 bases between. In DNA, the CDR3 is TGCGCCAGCAGCCCCCGGCCGACCGGGGAGCTGTTTTTT. Protein sequence: CASSPRPTGELFF.

The gene calls are TRBV7-8 and TRBJ2-3, with 7 bases lining up with TRBD2. Germline loops: CDR1 SGHVS, CDR2 FQNEAQ. J gave up 2 bases and V 4 bases, and 15 bases lay outside the gene matches. This CDR3 comprises 18 residues. The CDR3 reads CASSSVGTGLRNTDTQYF. In nucleotides, the CDR3 is TGTGCCAGCAGCTCCGTGGGGACGGGACTAAGAAACACAGATACGCAGTATTTT.

The chain recombines TRBV5-1 with TRBJ2-5, with TRBD1 matching 11 bases. The CDR3 length is 17 residues. Germline V CDR1 and CDR2: SGHRS, YFSETQ. V was pared by 5 bases and J by 1 base, with 10 bases of the junction left unmatched. The CDR3 DNA follows: TGCGCCAGCAGTTTCCCCTCCGGGACAGGGGGCCAAGAGACCCAGTACTTC. Amino acids: CASSFPSGTGGQETQYF.